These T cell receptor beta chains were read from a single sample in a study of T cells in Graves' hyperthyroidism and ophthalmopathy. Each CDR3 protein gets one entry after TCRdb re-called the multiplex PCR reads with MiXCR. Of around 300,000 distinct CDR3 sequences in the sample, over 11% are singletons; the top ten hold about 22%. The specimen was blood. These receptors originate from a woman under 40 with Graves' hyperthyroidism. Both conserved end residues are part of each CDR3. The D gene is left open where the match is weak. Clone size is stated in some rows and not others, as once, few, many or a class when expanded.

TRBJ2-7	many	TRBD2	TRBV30	CAWTSGSSYEQYF	TGTGCCTGGACTAGCGGGAGTAGCTACGAGCAGTACTTC
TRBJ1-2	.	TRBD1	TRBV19	CASTPRTTGQGPYGYTF	TGTGCCAGTACCCCCCGGACGACGGGACAGGGCCCCTATGGCTACACCTTC
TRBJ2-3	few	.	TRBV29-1	CSVDGRRATQYF	TGCAGCGTTGACGGGCGGAGGGCCACGCAGTATTTT
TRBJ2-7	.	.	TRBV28	CASNTGTYEQYF	TGTGCCAGCAACACGGGTACCTACGAGCAGTACTTC
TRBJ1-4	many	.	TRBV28	CASSYSGPTNEKLFF	TGTGCCAGCAGTTATTCGGGACCCACTAATGAAAAACTGTTTTTT
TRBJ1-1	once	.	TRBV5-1	CASSLYPLGMNTEAFF	TGCGCCAGCAGCTTGTACCCTCTGGGGATGAACACTGAAGCTTTCTTT
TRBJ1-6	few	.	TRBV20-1	CSARDLRNILRDSPLHF	TGCAGTGCTAGAGATCTACGAAATATCCTGCGTGATTCACCCCTCCACTTT
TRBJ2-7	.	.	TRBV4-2	CASSQEVVDEQYF	TGTGCCAGCAGCCAAGAAGTAGTGGACGAGCAGTACTTC
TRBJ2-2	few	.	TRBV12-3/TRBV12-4	CASSSGSRGTGELFF	TGTGCCAGCAGTTCCGGTTCCCGGGGCACCGGGGAGCTGTTTTTT
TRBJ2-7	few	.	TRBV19	CASSISRDRYEQYF	TGTGCCAGTAGTATTTCGCGGGATAGATACGAGCAGTACTTC
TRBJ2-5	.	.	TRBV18	CASSRDFQETQYF	TGTGCCAGCTCACGGGACTTCCAAGAGACCCAGTACTTC
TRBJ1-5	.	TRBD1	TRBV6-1	CASSPGQVDQPQHF	TGTGCCAGCAGTCCTGGACAGGTAGATCAGCCCCAGCATTTT
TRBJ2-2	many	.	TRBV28	CAAGSANTGELFF	TGTGCCGCGGGGAGCGCGAACACCGGGGAGCTGTTTTTT
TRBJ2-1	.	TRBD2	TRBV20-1	CSARDSGGINEQFF	TGCAGTGCTAGAGATTCGGGAGGCATTAATGAGCAGTTCTTC
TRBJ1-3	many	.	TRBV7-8	CATAPDSGNTIYF	TGTGCCACCGCGCCGGACTCTGGAAACACCATATATTTT
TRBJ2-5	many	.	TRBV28	CASKRLQRNQETQYF	TGTGCCAGCAAGAGGTTACAGCGGAACCAAGAGACCCAGTACTTC
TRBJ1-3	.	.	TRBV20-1	CSATVPGRRNSGNTIYF	TGCAGTGCGACAGTGCCCGGGAGGCGGAACTCTGGAAACACCATATATTTT
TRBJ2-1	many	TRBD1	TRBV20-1	CSARDVSGQGDPRNEQFF	TGCAGTGCTAGAGATGTCTCGGGACAGGGGGACCCGCGCAATGAGCAGTTCTTC
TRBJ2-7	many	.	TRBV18	CASSPLTGLYEQYF	TGTGCCAGCTCACCTCTGACAGGCCTCTACGAGCAGTACTTC
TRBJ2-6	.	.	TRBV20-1	CSALTHPSGANVLTF	TGCAGTGCCCTAACTCACCCCTCTGGGGCCAACGTCCTGACTTTC
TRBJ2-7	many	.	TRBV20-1	CSALGESSYEQYF	TGCAGTGCGTTGGGGGAAAGCTCCTACGAGCAGTACTTC
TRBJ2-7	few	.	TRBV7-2	CASSLRRDPYEQYF	TGTGCCAGCAGCCTAAGGCGGGACCCATACGAGCAGTACTTC
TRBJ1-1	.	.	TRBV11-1	CASSLGRGPYSEAFF	TGTGCCAGCAGCCTAGGAAGAGGGCCTTACTCTGAAGCTTTCTTT
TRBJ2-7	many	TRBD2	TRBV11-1	CASSPRPTSGRGGTYEQYF	TGTGCCAGCAGCCCCCGTCCGACTAGCGGGAGGGGCGGAACCTACGAGCAGTACTTC
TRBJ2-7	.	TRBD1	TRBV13	CASSQGAGEQYF	TGTGCCAGCAGCCAGGGGGCGGGCGAGCAGTACTTC
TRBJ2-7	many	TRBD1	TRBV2	CASRIDLTGTYEQYF	TGTGCCAGCAGGATCGACTTGACAGGGACCTACGAGCAGTACTTC
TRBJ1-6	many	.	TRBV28	CASSSQPNSPLHF	TGTGCCAGCAGTTCGCAGCCTAATTCACCCCTCCACTTT
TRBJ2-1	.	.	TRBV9	CASSAGGTYYNEQFF	TGTGCCAGCAGCGCCGGGGGAACTTACTACAATGAGCAGTTCTTC
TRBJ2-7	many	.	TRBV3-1	CASGSLRVGSYEQYF	TGTGCCAGCGGGTCATTGAGGGTAGGATCCTACGAGCAGTACTTC
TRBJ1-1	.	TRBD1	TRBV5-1	CASSLSTGSNTEAFF	TGCGCCAGCAGCTTGTCGACAGGGAGTAACACTGAAGCTTTCTTT
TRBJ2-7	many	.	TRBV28	CASSFTGSSYEQYF	TGTGCCAGCAGTTTCACGGGTAGCTCCTACGAGCAGTACTTC
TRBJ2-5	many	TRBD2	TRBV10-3	CAIGREGSETQYF	TGTGCCATCGGTCGGGAGGGGTCGGAGACCCAGTACTTC
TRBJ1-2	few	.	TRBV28	CASSSDTGTVNYGYTF	TGTGCCAGCAGTTCGGATACCGGGACGGTTAACTATGGCTACACCTTC
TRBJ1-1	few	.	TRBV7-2	CASSPNRVVLTEAFF	TGTGCCAGCAGCCCCAACAGGGTAGTTCTCACTGAAGCTTTCTTT
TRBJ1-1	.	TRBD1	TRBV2	CASSGEQGASEAYF	TGTGCCAGCAGTGGCGAACAGGGGGCAAGTGAAGCTTACTTT
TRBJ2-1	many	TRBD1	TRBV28	CASSSGQGTYNEQFF	TGTGCCAGCAGCAGTGGACAGGGGACCTACAATGAGCAGTTCTTC
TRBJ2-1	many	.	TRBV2	CASSEAVGGEQFF	TGTGCCAGCAGTGAAGCTGTGGGGGGTGAGCAGTTCTTC
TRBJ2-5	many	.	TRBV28	CASSPTVWGRETQYF	TGTGCCAGCAGCCCGACCGTTTGGGGGAGAGAGACCCAGTACTTC